This TCR beta chain was sequenced for a study of blood T cell repertoires in COVID-19. Background on the study: Both acute and convalescent COVID-19 samples were obtained from the United States, Italy and Spain. From T cells, B-cell-depleted T cells, or PBMCs came the material, which was cDNA or gDNA.

CDR1 and CDR2 from the germline V gene are SGHTA and FQGNSA. This CDR3 has 13 amino acids. V lost 4 bases and J 8 bases, leaving 11 bases between the germline ends. As originally analysed: Reference gene primer amplification in the assay estimated nucleated cell counts. Assay: immunoSEQ multiplex PCR; the TCRdb copy retains only in-frame clones and omits some. The DNA gave D and trimming, while V, J and clone size come from that table. This sample carries 220,000 or so clones, approximately 84% of them seen once, and the ten largest clones take roughly 2.3%. The gene calls are TRBV7-2 and TRBJ1-4; D remains ambiguous. The TCR originated in a woman aged 60-75 years with acute or convalescent COVID-19. Material: peripheral blood. Written as DNA, the CDR3 is TGTGCCAGCAGCTCGAGGGTTTGGGAAAAACTGTTTTTT. This codes for CASSSRVWEKLFF. Supplemented by reference TRBV7-2 and TRBJ1-4, the full variable domain reads GAGVSQSPSNKVTEKGKDVELRCDPISGHTALYWYRQSLGQGLEFLIYFQGNSAPDKSGLPSDRFSAERTGGSVSTLTIQRTQQEDSAVYLCASSSRVWEKLFFGSGTQLSVL.